This TCR beta chain was recorded in a study of spatial heterogeneity in lung cancer. Overall study: Each unique TCR and UMI combination was seen more than ten times on average in raw reads. Study results and limitations: Relative to follow-up, resection was when ubiquitous expanded tumor TCRs appeared more in blood.

There are 11 residues in the CDR3. V gave up 5 bases and J gave up 4 bases, with 6 bases separating them. Germline-derived CDR1 and CDR2 are SGHVS and FQNEAQ. The time point here: sample taken at primary tumor resection. Sequencing of whole RNA from tumor, nontumor lung or frozen PBMC involved no sorting. The donors were 65 to 85 patients with non-small cell lung cancer that was early-stage and untreated. In its sample, this clonotype was seen a few times. Its antigen is unidentified. TCRdb recomputed calls from the 5' RACE reads with MiXCR, one row per CDR3 protein. The table records about 44,000 distinct CDR3 sequences, roughly 13% of them present only once.

The chain is built from TRBV7-8 and TRBJ2-7, with D perhaps TRBD2 (5 bases). The clonotype was recovered from a male donor with early-stage non-small cell lung cancer. The sequences come from PBMCs, collected at surgery. The CDR3, as DNA: TGTGCCAGCAGCCGGGGATACGAGCAGTACTTC. This gives the protein CASSRGYEQYF.